The 12 T cell receptor beta chains reported below all come from one sample, sequenced in a study of radiotherapy plus CTLA-4 blockade in lung cancer. Method: immunoSEQ multiplex PCR; TCRdb's copy keeps in-frame clones and lacks some. The table lists about 51,000 clones, about three quarters of them singletons. The sequenced sample was peripheral blood, obtained from a patient treated with radiotherapy plus ipilimumab. The receptors come from a human donor with non-small cell lung cancer whose response to radiotherapy plus ipilimumab could not be evaluated.

The chain recombines TRBV2 with TRBJ2-2; maybe TRBD2 (7 bases). CDR1 and CDR2 (germline): SNHLY, FYNNEI. The CDR3 spans 15 residues. Between the trimmed V and J ends, which lost 6 bases and 1 base, there was a span of 12 bases. The CDR3 protein is CASRRGGQNTGELFF. The DNA for the CDR3 is TGTGCCAGCAGGAGGGGGGGACAGAACACCGGGGAGCTGTTTTTT.

The J gene is TRBJ2-3, the V gene TRBV9; 9 positions agree with TRBD2. There are 16 residues in the CDR3. The ends lost 2 bases at V and 5 bases at J; junction bases unmatched: 9. Germline CDR1 SGDLS, CDR2 YYNGEE. In DNA, the CDR3 is TGTGCCAGCAGCGTTGGCGGCGGGGGGGCCCAAGATACGCAGTATTTT. It yields the protein CASSVGGGGAQDTQYF.

The chain uses TRBV11-2 and TRBJ1-1; TRBD1 is a possible D gene (6 bases). The CDR3 spans 14 residues. Germline V CDR1 and CDR2: SGHAT, FQNNGV. V lost 5 bases to trimming and J lost 3 bases, with 13 bases between them. In DNA form, the CDR3 reads TGTGCCAGCAGCCTTCAACAGGGAGACACTGAAGCTTTCTTT. It specifies CASSLQQGDTEAFF. Complete variable domain (other parts from reference TRBV11-2 and TRBJ1-1): EAGVAQSPRYKIIEKRQSVAFWCNPISGHATLYWYQQILGQGPKLLIQFQNNGVVDDSQLPKDRFSAERLKGVDSTLKIQPAKLEDSAVYLCASSLQQGDTEAFFGQGTRLTVV.

The rearrangement uses TRBV7-9 and TRBJ2-5; no definite D call. V was shortened by 5 bases and J by 2 bases, with 9 bases between the two germline ends. Germline V gene lookup returns CDR1 SEHNR and CDR2 FQNEAQ (reference sequence). The CDR3 is 13 residues long. The CDR3 loop reads CASSQQVQETQYF. CDR3 coding DNA: TGTGCCAGCAGCCAACAAGTACAAGAGACCCAGTACTTC.

This chain connects TRBV4-1 to TRBJ1-2, with 11 positions matching TRBD1. After removal of 1 base from V and 7 bases from J, the junction contained 5 bases not matched to a gene. The CDR3 is 15 amino acids. CDR1 is MGHRA, CDR2 YSYEKL, per germline. The CDR3 bases are TGCGCCAGCAGCCAAGCTGGGACAGGGGGGTCTGGCTACACCTTC. Its protein product is CASSQAGTGGSGYTF.

This clone was recorded only once. V usage is TRBV6-6 and J usage is TRBJ2-1, with 11 bases fitting TRBD2. Per germline, CDR1 MNHNY and CDR2 SVGAGI (reference sequence). The trim removed 6 bases at V and 7 bases at J, leaving 2 bases unmatched. CDR3 size: 13 residues. The CDR3 DNA sequence: TGTGCCAGCAGGACTAGCGGGACTAATGAGCAGTTCTTC. Its protein product is CASRTSGTNEQFF.

The chain links TRBV7-8 to TRBJ2-7; 8 nucleotides match TRBD2. The CDR3 is 11 amino acids. CDR1 is SGHVS and CDR2 is FQNEAQ in the germline V gene. Unmatched junction bases numbered 4, after V lost 9 bases and J lost 6 bases. For the CDR3, the DNA is TGTGCCAGTTCGACTAGCGCCGAGCAGTACTTC. It translates to CASSTSAEQYF.

This chain connects TRBV4-1 to TRBJ2-5, with D perhaps matching TRBD2 (6 bases). The end of the DNA aligns better with TRBJ2-7, so the J call may be wrong. Germline lookup yields CDR1 MGHRA and CDR2 YSYEKL. This CDR3 comprises 14 residues. The CDR3 DNA sequence: TGCGCCAGCAGCCTGATCGGAGGGTCCTACGAGCAGTACTTC. Its protein product is CASSLIGGSYEQYF.

This sequence joins TRBV6-6 and TRBJ1-1; TRBD1 might be the D (5 bases). V lost 1 base and J 14 bases, leaving 14 bases between the germline ends. Germline V gene sequence: CDR1 MNHNY, CDR2 SVGAGI (reference sequence). This CDR3 is built from 12 residues. The DNA of the CDR3 is TGTGCCAGCAGTTACTTCACCTCACAGGCGTTCTTT. This translates into CASSYFTSQAFF.

The chain joins TRBV28 to TRBJ2-5; 7 bases agree with TRBD1. The end of the DNA fits TRBJ2-7 better, so the J call may be wrong. The germline CDR1 and CDR2 sequences are MDHEN and SYDVKM. CDR3 length: 14 residues. The CDR3 DNA reads TGTGCCAGCAGCCACGGGACAGTAACCTACGAGCAGTACTTC. Translating gives CASSHGTVTYEQYF.

In its sample, this clone was seen once. The genes are TRBV7-2 and TRBJ2-5; no firm D call. The CDR3 sequence is 15 residues long. V was clipped by 5 bases and J by 1 base, with 14 bases between them. Germline assignment: CDR1 SGHTA and CDR2 FQGNSA. The CDR3 DNA follows: TGTGCCAGCAGCCCCACCCGAGTCCCCCAAGAGACCCAGTACTTC. This encodes CASSPTRVPQETQYF.

The V call is TRBV5-1, the J call TRBJ2-1, with 9 positions matching TRBD1. The CDR3 is 12 residues long. Germline V gives CDR1 SGHRS, CDR2 YFSETQ. With V trimmed by 4 bases and J by 9 bases, 2 bases remained unmatched. CDR3 bases: TGCGCCAGCAGCAGGGGACAGGGTGAGCAGTTCTTC. Its protein product is CASSRGQGEQFF. Combining the CDR3 with reference TRBV5-1 and TRBJ2-1 gives the whole variable domain KAGVTQTPRYLIKTRGQQVTLSCSPISGHRSVSWYQQTPGQGLQFLFEYFSETQRNKGNFPGRFSGRQFSNSRSEMNVSTLELGDSALYLCASSRGQGEQFFGPGTRLTVL.